A selection of T cell receptor beta chains follows, all from one sample in a study of beta chain features in type 1 diabetes. TCRdb's table, derived via immunoSEQ multiplex PCR, lists solely in-frame clones and lacks some. The sample records about 150,000 clones, about 9.3% being singletons. Sequencing was performed on central memory CD4+ T cells from blood. The receptor source for this set is a man aged 25 to 40 with type 1 diabetes. The CDR3 runs from the conserved cysteine through the conserved F or W. Each record gives: V gene, J gene, clone size, D gene, CDR3 DNA, CDR3 protein. The D gene is left open where the match is weak. Only some rows state a clone size, as once, few, many or a class for expanded clones.

v_call: TRBV29-1; j_call: TRBJ2-7; clone_size: few; d_call: .; cdr3_nt: TGCAGCGTTGAAGGGTCTAGCTACGAGCAGTACTTC; cdr3_aa: CSVEGSSYEQYF
v_call: TRBV7-6; j_call: TRBJ1-4; clone_size: once; d_call: .; cdr3_nt: TGTGCCAGCAGCTTAGCCCCACCCGGGAGACAGACTGGAAAACTGTTTTTT; cdr3_aa: CASSLAPPGRQTGKLFF
v_call: TRBV11-2; j_call: TRBJ2-3; clone_size: .; d_call: .; cdr3_nt: TGTGCCAGCAGCCGACAGACAGATACGCAGTATTTT; cdr3_aa: CASSRQTDTQYF
v_call: TRBV7-8; j_call: TRBJ2-7; clone_size: .; d_call: .; cdr3_nt: TGTGCCAGCAGCTTAGGTCGGCGGCAGACCTACGAGCAGTACTTC; cdr3_aa: CASSLGRRQTYEQYF
v_call: TRBV29-1; j_call: TRBJ1-3; clone_size: few; d_call: .; cdr3_nt: TGCAGCGTTGAAGACAGGGCTGGAAACACCATATATTTT; cdr3_aa: CSVEDRAGNTIYF
v_call: TRBV6-1; j_call: TRBJ2-3; clone_size: .; d_call: .; cdr3_nt: TGTGCCAGCAGGAGACTAACTTGGGATCCAGATACGCAGTATTTT; cdr3_aa: CASRRLTWDPDTQYF
v_call: TRBV2; j_call: TRBJ2-1; clone_size: .; d_call: .; cdr3_nt: TGTGCCAGCACCACACCCTCTAGCACCTACAATGAGCAGTTCTTC; cdr3_aa: CASTTPSSTYNEQFF
v_call: TRBV28; j_call: TRBJ2-1; clone_size: .; d_call: .; cdr3_nt: TGTGCCAGCAGTTCCCCGGGAGCAGGAAGTCGGGATGAGCAGTTCTTC; cdr3_aa: CASSSPGAGSRDEQFF
v_call: TRBV4-2; j_call: TRBJ2-5; clone_size: .; d_call: .; cdr3_nt: TGTGCCAGCAGCCAAGATCGACGGGGTTTGTACTTC; cdr3_aa: CASSQDRRGLYF
v_call: TRBV28; j_call: TRBJ1-5; clone_size: few; d_call: .; cdr3_nt: TGTGCCATCAAGGGGCAGGGCCATCAGCCCCAGCATTTT; cdr3_aa: CAIKGQGHQPQHF
v_call: TRBV29-1; j_call: TRBJ2-2; clone_size: many; d_call: TRBD1; cdr3_nt: TGCAGCGGCGGGACAGGGGTTCCCGGGGAGCTGTTTTTT; cdr3_aa: CSGGTGVPGELFF
v_call: TRBV13; j_call: TRBJ2-1; clone_size: few; d_call: TRBD2; cdr3_nt: TGTGCCAGCAGCTCACCGGGACTAGCTCATGAGCAGTTCTTC; cdr3_aa: CASSSPGLAHEQFF
v_call: TRBV28; j_call: TRBJ1-5; clone_size: .; d_call: .; cdr3_nt: TGTGCCAGCGTTAAATATAGCAATCAGCCCCAGCATTTT; cdr3_aa: CASVKYSNQPQHF
v_call: TRBV5-6; j_call: TRBJ1-5; clone_size: many; d_call: .; cdr3_nt: TGTGCCAGCAGCTTGGATGGCGGATACAATCAGCCCCAGCATTTT; cdr3_aa: CASSLDGGYNQPQHF
v_call: TRBV7-2; j_call: TRBJ2-7; clone_size: .; d_call: .; cdr3_nt: TGTGCCAGCAGCTTACAACGGGACTCCTACGAGCAGTACTTC; cdr3_aa: CASSLQRDSYEQYF
v_call: TRBV2; j_call: TRBJ2-5; clone_size: .; d_call: .; cdr3_nt: TGTGCCAGCAGCAGGGTGGAGACCCAGTACTTC; cdr3_aa: CASSRVETQYF
v_call: TRBV2; j_call: TRBJ1-3; clone_size: .; d_call: .; cdr3_nt: TGTGCCAGGGGGGGATCAAGCTCTGGAAACACCATATATTTT; cdr3_aa: CARGGSSSGNTIYF
v_call: TRBV5-1; j_call: TRBJ2-5; clone_size: .; d_call: .; cdr3_nt: TGCGCCAGCAGCTTGAGGCGGGACCAAGAGACCCAGTACTTC; cdr3_aa: CASSLRRDQETQYF
v_call: TRBV10-3; j_call: TRBJ2-7; clone_size: many; d_call: TRBD1; cdr3_nt: TGTGCCATCAGTGGGACAGGGACCGAGCAGTACTTC; cdr3_aa: CAISGTGTEQYF
v_call: TRBV20-1; j_call: TRBJ2-1; clone_size: .; d_call: .; cdr3_nt: TGCAGTCCTTTGAGCGAGGGTCTTCGGTTCTTC; cdr3_aa: CSPLSEGLRFF
v_call: TRBV7-2; j_call: TRBJ1-1; clone_size: few; d_call: .; cdr3_nt: TGTGCCAGCAGCTTACGCGAGACTGAAGCTTTCTTT; cdr3_aa: CASSLRETEAFF
v_call: TRBV5-6; j_call: TRBJ1-5; clone_size: few; d_call: TRBD1; cdr3_nt: TGTGCCAGCAGTCCCGACAGGGAAGGTCCCCAGCATTTT; cdr3_aa: CASSPDREGPQHF
v_call: TRBV6-6; j_call: TRBJ1-4; clone_size: few; d_call: TRBD1; cdr3_nt: TGTGCCAGCAGCGGAATAGCAGGGGGTTATGAAAAACTGTTTTTT; cdr3_aa: CASSGIAGGYEKLFF
v_call: TRBV7-8; j_call: TRBJ1-5; clone_size: few; d_call: .; cdr3_nt: TGTGCCAGCAGCTTCATGCAGGGACTTAGCAATCAGCCCCAGCATTTT; cdr3_aa: CASSFMQGLSNQPQHF
v_call: TRBV7-9; j_call: TRBJ1-1; clone_size: .; d_call: .; cdr3_nt: TGTGCCAGCAGCTTAGCGCTGGGACAGAACACTGAAGCTTTCTTT; cdr3_aa: CASSLALGQNTEAFF
v_call: TRBV29-1; j_call: TRBJ2-3; clone_size: .; d_call: TRBD2; cdr3_nt: TGCAGCGTTTCAGCGGGAGGGAGCACAGATACGCAGTATTTT; cdr3_aa: CSVSAGGSTDTQYF
v_call: TRBV18; j_call: TRBJ2-7; clone_size: .; d_call: .; cdr3_nt: TGTGCCAGCTCACCGGGCCCCTACGAGCAGTACTTC; cdr3_aa: CASSPGPYEQYF
v_call: TRBV19; j_call: TRBJ1-5; clone_size: few; d_call: .; cdr3_nt: TGTGCCAGTAGTATAGCACAGGTCAATCAGCCCCAGCATTTT; cdr3_aa: CASSIAQVNQPQHF
v_call: TRBV19; j_call: TRBJ2-3; clone_size: few; d_call: .; cdr3_nt: TGTGCCAGTAGTGGTAGCGGAACAGATACGCAGTATTTT; cdr3_aa: CASSGSGTDTQYF